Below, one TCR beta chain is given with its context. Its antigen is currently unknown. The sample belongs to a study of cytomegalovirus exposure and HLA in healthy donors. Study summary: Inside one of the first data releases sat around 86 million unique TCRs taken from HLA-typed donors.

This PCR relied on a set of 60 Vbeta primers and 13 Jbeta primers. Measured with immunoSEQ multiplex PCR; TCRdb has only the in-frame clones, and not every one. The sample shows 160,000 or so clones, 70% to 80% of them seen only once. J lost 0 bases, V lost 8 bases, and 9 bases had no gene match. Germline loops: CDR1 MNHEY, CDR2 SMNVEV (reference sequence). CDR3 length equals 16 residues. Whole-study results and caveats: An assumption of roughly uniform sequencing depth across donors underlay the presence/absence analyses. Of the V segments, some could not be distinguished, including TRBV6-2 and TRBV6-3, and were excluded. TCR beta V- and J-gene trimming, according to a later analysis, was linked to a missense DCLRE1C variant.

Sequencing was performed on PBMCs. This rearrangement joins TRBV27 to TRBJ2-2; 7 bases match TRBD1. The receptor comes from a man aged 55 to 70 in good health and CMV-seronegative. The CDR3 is CASGWTGLTNTGELFF. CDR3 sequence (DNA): TGTGCCAGCGGTTGGACAGGACTTACGAACACCGGGGAGCTGTTTTTT.